The clone carrying this TCR beta chain was seen only once. The antigen remains undetermined. Other DNA variants within this sample encode the same CDR3. 13 Jbeta primers and 60 Vbeta primers were used for the PCR. Here immunoSEQ multiplex PCR was the method, and the copy in TCRdb shows in-frame clones only, minus some. The data hold about 94,000 clones, with around 84% observed a single time. The CDR3 sequence is 15 residues long. The germline V gene encodes CDR1 MNHEY and CDR2 SVGAGI. V lost 0 bases, J lost 3 bases, and 1 base stayed unmatched. The data were taken from a study of cytomegalovirus exposure and HLA in healthy donors. Findings and caveats of the study: Confirmation in vitro established that a few CMV-associated chains were specific for CMV antigens.

Sequenced input: PBMCs. The chain carries TRBV6-5 and TRBJ2-3; 9 bases match TRBD1. This sequence was found in a human donor in good health. DNA of the CDR3: TGTGCCAGCAGTTACTCGGGACAGGGAACAGATACGCAGTATTTT. It codes for CASSYSGQGTDTQYF.